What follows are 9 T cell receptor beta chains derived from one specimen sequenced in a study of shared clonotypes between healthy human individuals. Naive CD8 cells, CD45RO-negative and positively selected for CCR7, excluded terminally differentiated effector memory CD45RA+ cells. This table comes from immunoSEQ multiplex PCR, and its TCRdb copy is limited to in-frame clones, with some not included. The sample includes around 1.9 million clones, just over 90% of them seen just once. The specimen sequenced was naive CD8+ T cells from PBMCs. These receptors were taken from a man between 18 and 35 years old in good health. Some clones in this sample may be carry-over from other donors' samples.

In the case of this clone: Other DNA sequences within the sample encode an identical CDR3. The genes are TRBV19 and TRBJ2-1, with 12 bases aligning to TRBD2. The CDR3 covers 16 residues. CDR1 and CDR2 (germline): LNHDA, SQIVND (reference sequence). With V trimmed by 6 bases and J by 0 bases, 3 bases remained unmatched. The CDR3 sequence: CASRLAGGSSYNEQFF. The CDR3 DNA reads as TGTGCCAGTAGGCTAGCGGGAGGGAGCTCCTACAATGAGCAGTTCTTC.

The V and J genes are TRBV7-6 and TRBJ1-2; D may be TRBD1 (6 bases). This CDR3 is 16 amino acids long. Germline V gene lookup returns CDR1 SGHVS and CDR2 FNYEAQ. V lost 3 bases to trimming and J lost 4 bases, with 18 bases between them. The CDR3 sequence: CASSLSVGGTGYGYTF. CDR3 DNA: TGTGCCAGCAGCTTGTCGGTCGGGGGCACTGGCTATGGCTACACCTTC.

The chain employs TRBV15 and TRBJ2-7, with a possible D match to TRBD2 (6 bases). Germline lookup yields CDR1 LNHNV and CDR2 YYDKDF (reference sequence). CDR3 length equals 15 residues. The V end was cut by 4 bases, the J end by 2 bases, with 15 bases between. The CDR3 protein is CATSKGGDSTYEQYF. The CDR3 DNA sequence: TGTGCCACCAGCAAAGGAGGGGATTCTACCTACGAGCAGTACTTC.

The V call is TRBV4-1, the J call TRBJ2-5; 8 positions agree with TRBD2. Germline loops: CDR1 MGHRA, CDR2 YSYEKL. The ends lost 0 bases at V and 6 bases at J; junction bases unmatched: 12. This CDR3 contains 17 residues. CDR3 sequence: CASSQEVGAGVGKTQYF. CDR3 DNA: TGCGCCAGCAGCCAAGAAGTCGGAGCGGGAGTAGGAAAGACCCAGTACTTC.

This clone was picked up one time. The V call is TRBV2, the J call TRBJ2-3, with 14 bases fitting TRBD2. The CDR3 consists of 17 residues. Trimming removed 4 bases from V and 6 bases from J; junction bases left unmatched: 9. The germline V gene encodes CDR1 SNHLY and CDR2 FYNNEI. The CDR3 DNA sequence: TGTGCCAGCAGTGCCTCGGGACTAGCGGGAGTGGCGGATACGCAGTATTTT. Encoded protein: CASSASGLAGVADTQYF.

The CDR3 DNA follows: TGTGCCACCCTAAAGGGATCGTTCGCAGATACGCAGTATTTT. Its translation: CATLKGSFADTQYF. The chain employs TRBV7-9 and TRBJ2-3; D is uncertain. The germline V and J ends were trimmed by 10 bases and 4 bases, with 18 bases remaining between them. CDR3 size: 14 residues. Germline V gives CDR1 SEHNR, CDR2 FQNEAQ (reference sequence). The whole variable domain, filled in from reference TRBV7-9 and TRBJ2-3, reads DTGVSQNPRHKITKRGQNVTFRCDPISEHNRLYWYRQTLGQGPEFLTYFQNEAQLEKSRLLSDRFSAERPKGSFSTLEIQRTEQGDSAMYLCATLKGSFADTQYFGPGTRLTVL.

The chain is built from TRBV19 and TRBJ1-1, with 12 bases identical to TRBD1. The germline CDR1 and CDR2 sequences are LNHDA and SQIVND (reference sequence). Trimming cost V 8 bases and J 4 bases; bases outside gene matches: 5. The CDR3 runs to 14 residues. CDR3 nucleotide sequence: TGTGCCAGTCGGGACAGGGGGCGCGGCACTGAAGCTTTCTTT. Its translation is CASRDRGRGTEAFF.

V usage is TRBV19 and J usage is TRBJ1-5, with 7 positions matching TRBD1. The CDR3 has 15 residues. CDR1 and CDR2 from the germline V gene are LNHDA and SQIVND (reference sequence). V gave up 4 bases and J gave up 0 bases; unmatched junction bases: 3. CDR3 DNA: TGTGCCAGTAGTAGGGGACAGTCTAGCAATCAGCCCCAGCATTTT. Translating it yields CASSRGQSSNQPQHF.

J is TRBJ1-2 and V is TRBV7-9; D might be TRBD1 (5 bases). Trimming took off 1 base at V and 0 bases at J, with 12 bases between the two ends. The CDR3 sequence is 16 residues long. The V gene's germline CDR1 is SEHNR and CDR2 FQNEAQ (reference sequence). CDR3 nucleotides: TGTGCCAGCAGCTTAGGTGCCACAGGAGCTAACTATGGCTACACCTTC. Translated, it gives CASSLGATGANYGYTF.